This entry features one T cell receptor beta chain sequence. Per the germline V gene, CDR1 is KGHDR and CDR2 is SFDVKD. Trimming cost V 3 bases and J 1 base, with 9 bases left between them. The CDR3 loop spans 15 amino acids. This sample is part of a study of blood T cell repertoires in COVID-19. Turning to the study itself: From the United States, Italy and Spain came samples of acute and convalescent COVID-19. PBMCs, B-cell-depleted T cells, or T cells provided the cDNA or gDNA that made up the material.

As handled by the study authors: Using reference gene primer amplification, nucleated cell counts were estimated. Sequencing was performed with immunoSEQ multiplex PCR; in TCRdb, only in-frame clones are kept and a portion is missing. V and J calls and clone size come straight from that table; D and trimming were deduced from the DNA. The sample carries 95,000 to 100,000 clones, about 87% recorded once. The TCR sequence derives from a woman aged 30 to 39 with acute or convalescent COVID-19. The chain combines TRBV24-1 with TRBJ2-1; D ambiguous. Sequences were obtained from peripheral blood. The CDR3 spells CATSDISLSYNEQFF. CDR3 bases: TGTGCCACCAGTGATATCAGTTTATCCTACAATGAGCAGTTCTTC.